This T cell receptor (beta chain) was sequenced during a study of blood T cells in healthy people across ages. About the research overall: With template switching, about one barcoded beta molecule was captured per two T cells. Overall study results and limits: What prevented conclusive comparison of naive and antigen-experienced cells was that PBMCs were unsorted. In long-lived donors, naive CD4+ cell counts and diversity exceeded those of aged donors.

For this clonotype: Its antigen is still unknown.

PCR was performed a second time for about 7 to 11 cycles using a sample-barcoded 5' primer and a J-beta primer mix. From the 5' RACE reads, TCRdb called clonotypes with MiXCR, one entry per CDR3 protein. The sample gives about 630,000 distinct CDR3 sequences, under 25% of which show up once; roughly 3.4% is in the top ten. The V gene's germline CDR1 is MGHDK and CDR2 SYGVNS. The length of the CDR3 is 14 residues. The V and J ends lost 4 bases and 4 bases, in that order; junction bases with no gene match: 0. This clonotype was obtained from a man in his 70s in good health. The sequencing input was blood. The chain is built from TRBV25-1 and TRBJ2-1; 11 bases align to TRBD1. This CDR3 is CASSGDRGYNEQFF. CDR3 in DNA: TGTGCCAGCAGTGGGGACAGGGGGTACAATGAGCAGTTCTTC.